These 4 T cell receptor beta chains originate from one sample sequenced in a study of CD8+CD57+ T cells in acquired aplastic anemia. Genomic DNA, the template, was used for profiling of the TCR beta VDJ and CDR3. TCRdb itself ran the reads through MiXCR, one entry per CDR3 protein. The sample contains 180,000 or so distinct CDR3 sequences, roughly half of which appear only once. Those patients picked for sequencing had displayed CD8+CD57+ cell expansion on flow cytometry. The sample taken for sequencing was sorted CD4+, CD8+, or CD8+CD57+ T cells (not recorded which) from PBMCs. Every receptor here comes from a human donor with aplastic anemia.

The chain uses TRBV19 and TRBJ2-3, with D maybe TRBD1 (6 bases). V lost 5 bases and J lost 11, with 17 bases in between. Germline V gene data show CDR1 as LNHDA and CDR2 as SQIVND (reference sequence). The CDR3 extends over 13 amino acids. The CDR3 sequence: CASSWDMEVGQYF. CDR3 in DNA: TGTGCCAGTAGTTGGGACATGGAAGTTGGGCAGTATTTT.

The chain recombines TRBV9 with TRBJ2-3, with 15 positions matching TRBD2. The CDR3 contains 16 residues. J gave up 5 bases and V 3 bases, and 4 bases lay outside the gene matches. Germline V gives CDR1 SGDLS, CDR2 YYNGEE. In DNA form, the CDR3 reads TGTGCCAGCAGCGCCTCGGGACTAGCGGGGGGAGATACGCAGTATTTT. It translates to CASSASGLAGGDTQYF.

This clonotype was detected a few times. The chain employs TRBV12-3 or TRBV12-4 and TRBJ2-7; 7 nucleotides line up with TRBD1. CDR3 length: 13 amino acids. The trim removed 5 bases at V and 5 bases at J, leaving 6 bases unmatched. CDR3 bases: TGTGCCAGCAGTCCAATACAGGGGAACGAGCAGTACTTC. It codes for CASSPIQGNEQYF.

The V call is TRBV24-1, the J call TRBJ2-5; D possibly matches TRBD1 or TRBD2 (6 bases each). CDR3 length equals 13 residues. V was trimmed by 5 bases and J by 9 bases, leaving 15 bases between them. Per germline, CDR1 KGHDR and CDR2 SFDVKD. CDR3 protein: CATSAGGNQPQYF. The CDR3 DNA follows: TGTGCCACCAGTGCCGGGGGCAATCAGCCCCAGTACTTC.